The clone carrying this TCR beta chain has a handful of counts. Profiling relied on immunoSEQ multiplex PCR, and the TCRdb table lists in-frame clones only, not all of them. The sample has roughly 250,000 clones; approximately 86% are singletons. The CDR3 spans 15 residues. Trimming removed 2 bases from V and 7 bases from J; junction bases left unmatched: 7. Germline V gene sequence: CDR1 MNHEY, CDR2 SVGAGI. This record comes from a study of blood T cell repertoires in COVID-19. Turning to the study itself: Acute and convalescent COVID-19 samples came from the United States, Italy and Spain.

The chain employs TRBV6-5 and TRBJ1-2, with 10 nucleotides matching TRBD1. The sequenced sample consisted of peripheral blood. This receptor was taken from an elderly woman with active or convalescent COVID-19. The CDR3 DNA is TGTGCCAGCAGTTACACGACAGGGGGCCAGGGTGGCTACACCTTC. The encoded protein is CASSYTTGGQGGYTF.